The 29 T cell receptor beta chains below come from one sample, sequenced in a study of T cell responses to AZD1222 COVID-19 vaccine. Assay: immunoSEQ multiplex PCR; the TCRdb copy retains only in-frame clones and omits some. The sample gives 100,000 to 150,000 clones, 90% of which show up once; approximately 7.6% is in the top ten. The sequenced sample was peripheral blood, obtained on day 0 of AZD1222 vaccination. These receptors all come from an adult in good health.

The gene calls are TRBV19 and TRBJ1-1; unclear D gene. Trimming took off 7 bases at V and 3 bases at J, with 15 bases between the two ends. The CDR3 loop spans 14 amino acids. The germline CDR1 and CDR2 sequences are LNHDA and SQIVND (reference sequence). The DNA of the CDR3 is TGTGCCAGTATGAACAGTCGTCGAGACACTGAAGCTTTCTTT. It encodes CASMNSRRDTEAFF.

This clone was found once. The gene calls are TRBV15 and TRBJ1-5, with D hard to call. With 3 bases removed from V and 0 bases from J, the gap between germline ends came to 9 bases. Germline CDR1 reads LNHNV; CDR2 reads YYDKDF (reference sequence). CDR3 length: 15 amino acids. CDR3 in amino acids: CATSRDGNSNQPQHF. The CDR3 coding sequence is TGTGCCACCAGCAGGGACGGAAATAGCAATCAGCCCCAGCATTTT.

The rearrangement links TRBV28 to TRBJ2-3, with D unresolved. CDR1 and CDR2 from the germline V gene are MDHEN and SYDVKM. Trimming removed 3 bases from V and 1 base from J, with 2 bases in between. This CDR3 comprises 12 residues. In DNA form, the CDR3 reads TGTGCCAGCAGTTTGGGCACAGATACGCAGTATTTT. Its protein is CASSLGTDTQYF.

This sequence joins TRBV7-9 and TRBJ2-5; 7 nucleotides align to TRBD1. There are 15 residues in the CDR3. Per germline, CDR1 SEHNR and CDR2 FQNEAQ (reference sequence). J was trimmed by 2 bases and V by 5 bases; bases with no gene match: 8. The CDR3 sequence is CASSPGTEVQETQYF. CDR3 nucleotide sequence: TGTGCCAGCAGCCCGGGGACAGAAGTTCAAGAGACCCAGTACTTC.

For this clone: The junction departs from the called germline gene at one end, perhaps through a read error. The chain links TRBV7-7 to TRBJ2-1; TRBD2 matches at 10 bases. CDR1 is SSHAT, CDR2 FNYEAQ, per germline (reference sequence). CDR3 length: 15 residues. Here the CDR3 reads CASSISLAGVREQFF. For the CDR3, the DNA is TGTGCTAGCAGCATCTCCCTAGCGGGAGTCCGTGAGCAGTTCTTC.

The J gene is TRBJ1-1, the V gene TRBV10-2; D is perhaps TRBD1 (6 bases). Germline V gives CDR1 WSHSY, CDR2 SAAADI. The length of the CDR3 is 17 residues. Between the trimmed V and J ends, which lost 10 bases and 4 bases, there was a span of 28 bases. The CDR3 DNA reads as TGCGCCACCAAACTCCCCTGGGACAATCATGGGGCCACTGAAGCTTTCTTT. As protein: CATKLPWDNHGATEAFF.

The J gene is TRBJ2-4, the V gene TRBV24-1, with 9 bases that match TRBD2. Trimming took 3 bases from V and 0 from J; bases not matched to a gene: 8. CDR1 and CDR2 (germline): KGHDR, SFDVKD. CDR3 length equals 18 residues. The CDR3 coding sequence is TGTGCCACCAGTGATGCGACCGGGACTAGCACAGCCAAAAACATTCAGTACTTC. As protein: CATSDATGTSTAKNIQYF.

The chain recombines TRBV6-2 or TRBV6-3 with TRBJ2-7, with TRBD2 identical over 9 bases. From germline, CDR1 is MNHEY and CDR2 SVGEGT. V trimming: 0 bases; J trimming: 5 bases; junction bases outside the gene matches: 17. The CDR3 is made up of 19 amino acids. The CDR3 protein is CASSYSRVDRPSGIHEQYF. The CDR3 DNA reads as TGTGCCAGCAGTTACTCGAGGGTCGATAGGCCTAGCGGGATCCACGAGCAGTACTTC.

CDR3 coding DNA: TGTGCCAGTAGAGCCGGACGGCAACTAGGTCAGCCCCAGCATTTT. As protein: CASRAGRQLGQPQHF. The rearrangement joins TRBV19 to TRBJ1-5; no clear D gene. The V gene lost 6 bases and the J gene lost 6 bases, with 18 bases spanning the gap. From germline, CDR1 is LNHDA and CDR2 SQIVND (reference sequence). The CDR3 has 15 amino acids.

This clone was seen a few times. The chain employs TRBV11-2 and TRBJ1-2; 7 nucleotides agree with TRBD1. Germline V CDR1 and CDR2: SGHAT, FQNNGV. V lost 6 bases, J lost 2 bases, and 15 bases stayed unmatched. The CDR3 contains 17 residues. CDR3: CASSMPRGRGRNYGYTF. The CDR3 DNA is TGTGCCAGCAGTATGCCTAGGGGTAGGGGGCGCAACTATGGCTACACCTTC.

The chain joins TRBV19 to TRBJ1-5, with 9 bases matching TRBD1. Germline V gene data show CDR1 as LNHDA and CDR2 as SQIVND (reference sequence). J gave up 3 bases and V 6 bases, and 18 bases lay outside the gene matches. The CDR3 has 19 amino acids. CDR3 sequence reads: CASSTIGQGSSSANQPQHF. CDR3 nucleotides: TGTGCCAGTAGCACCATCGGACAGGGGTCCTCTTCTGCCAATCAGCCCCAGCATTTT.

The genes are TRBV9 and TRBJ1-6, with a weak D call TRBD1 (6 bases). V was shortened by 0 bases and J by 8 bases, with 9 bases between the two germline ends. The CDR3 is made up of 14 amino acids. Germline assignment: CDR1 SGDLS and CDR2 YYNGEE. The chain's CDR3 is CASSVVGADSPLHF. The DNA of the CDR3 is TGTGCCAGCAGCGTAGTGGGGGCGGATTCACCCCTCCACTTT.

The rearrangement joins TRBV28 to TRBJ2-6; D not resolved. V was shortened by 6 bases and J by 0 bases, with 3 bases between the two germline ends. CDR3 length equals 13 residues. Germline CDR1 reads MDHEN; CDR2 reads SYDVKM. The CDR3 nucleotides are TGTGCCAGCAGCCTCTCTGGGGCCAACGTCCTGACTTTC. Amino acid sequence: CASSLSGANVLTF.

The rearrangement uses TRBV5-5 and TRBJ2-7, with 8 bases fitting TRBD2. This CDR3 spans 18 amino acids. Germline CDR1 is SGHKS and CDR2 is YYEKEE (reference sequence). V lost 0 bases, J lost 0 bases, and 11 bases stayed unmatched. CDR3 amino acids: CASSLERGSGAPSYEQYF. The CDR3 region has the DNA TGTGCCAGCAGCTTGGAGAGGGGTAGCGGGGCTCCCTCCTACGAGCAGTACTTC. The full variable domain, completed using reference TRBV5-5 and TRBJ2-7, is DAGVTQSPTHLIKTRGQQVTLRCSPISGHKSVSWYQQVLGQGPQFIFQYYEKEERGRGNFPDRFSARQFPNYSSELNVNALLLGDSALYLCASSLERGSGAPSYEQYFGPGTRLTVT.

This rearrangement joins TRBV15 to TRBJ1-4; 9 nucleotides match TRBD1. Germline V gene data show CDR1 as LNHNV and CDR2 as YYDKDF (reference sequence). The CDR3 sequence is 15 residues long. V shed 7 bases and J 8 bases; nucleotides not matched to a gene: 11. The CDR3 here is CATISQGATGEKLFF. CDR3 nucleotides: TGTGCCACCATTTCACAGGGGGCTACGGGGGAAAAACTGTTTTTT.

The genes are TRBV28 and TRBJ2-7, with 8 positions matching TRBD1. The CDR3 runs 15 residues. The germline V gene has CDR1 MDHEN and CDR2 SYDVKM. With V trimmed by 4 bases and J by 2 bases, 7 bases remained unmatched. The CDR3 nucleotides read TGTGCCAGCAGTTCCGGACAGGGCCCGGCCTACGAGCAGTACTTC. It encodes CASSSGQGPAYEQYF. Combining the CDR3 with reference TRBV28 and TRBJ2-7 gives the whole variable domain DVKVTQSSRYLVKRTGEKVFLECVQDMDHENMFWYRQDPGLGLRLIYFSYDVKMKEKGDIPEGYSVSREKKERFSLILESASTNQTSMYLCASSSGQGPAYEQYFGPGTRLTVT.

The chain employs TRBV2 and TRBJ2-7; 8 bases align to TRBD1. Trimming cost V 4 bases and J 2 bases; bases outside gene matches: 1. The V gene's germline CDR1 is SNHLY and CDR2 FYNNEI. The CDR3 spans 13 residues. The CDR3 nucleotides read TGTGCCAGCAGTGCGACAGGGGCCTACGAGCAGTACTTC. This translates into CASSATGAYEQYF. The entire variable domain, with the rest obtained from reference TRBV2 and TRBJ2-7, is as follows: EPEVTQTPSHQVTQMGQEVILRCVPISNHLYFYWYRQILGQKVEFLVSFYNNEISEKSEIFDDQFSVERPDGSNFTLKIRSTKLEDSAMYFCASSATGAYEQYFGPGTRLTVT.

This clone came up once. The chain combines TRBV5-1 with TRBJ1-5; tentatively, D is TRBD1 (6 bases). The V gene lost 1 base and the J gene lost 2 bases, with 13 bases spanning the gap. This CDR3 spans 16 amino acids. Germline assignment: CDR1 SGHRS and CDR2 YFSETQ. The CDR3 nucleotides are TGCGCCAGCAGCTTGACAGGGAGGGAGGGCAATCAGCCCCAGCATTTT. Translated, it gives CASSLTGREGNQPQHF.

The CDR3 coding sequence is TGCGCCAGCACCCTTCGGCCTAGCTACTACAATGAGCAGTTCTTC. It yields the protein CASTLRPSYYNEQFF. The chain employs TRBV5-1 and TRBJ2-1; possible D gene TRBD2, 5 bases. Germline loops: CDR1 SGHRS, CDR2 YFSETQ. Between the trimmed V and J ends, which lost 6 bases and 3 bases, there was a span of 16 bases. This CDR3 is 15 amino acids long.

The V call is TRBV28, the J call TRBJ1-2; 9 nucleotides match TRBD1. After removal of 4 bases from V and 2 bases from J, the junction contained 5 bases not matched to a gene. Germline V CDR1 and CDR2: MDHEN, SYDVKM. The CDR3 length is 15 residues. The CDR3 is CASSSPGTGNYGYTF. In DNA form, the CDR3 reads TGTGCCAGCAGTTCCCCAGGGACAGGGAACTATGGCTACACCTTC.

This clone occurred a few times. The chain has TRBV3-1 (or the pseudogene TRBV3-2) and TRBJ2-2; unclear D gene. The CDR3 contains 14 residues. Germline lookup yields CDR1 LGHDT and CDR2 YNNKEL (reference sequence). Trimming stripped 3 bases from V and 1 base from J, with 6 bases between. Here the CDR3 DNA reads TGTGCCAGCAGCCATGGGGTGAACACCGGGGAGCTGTTTTTT. This encodes CASSHGVNTGELFF.

This clone was counted a single time. The chain recombines TRBV27 with TRBJ1-1; D remains unclear. The CDR3 has 11 residues. V lost 2 bases and J 9 bases, leaving 7 bases between the germline ends. Germline CDR1 is MNHEY and CDR2 is SMNVEV (reference sequence). The CDR3 spells CASSLGPKAFF. The CDR3 DNA sequence: TGTGCCAGCAGTTTAGGCCCAAAAGCTTTCTTT.

The V and J genes are TRBV28 and TRBJ1-2, with D maybe TRBD1 (6 bases). From germline, CDR1 is MDHEN and CDR2 SYDVKM. The CDR3 has 13 residues. Trimming pared 3 bases from V and 8 bases from J, leaving 13 bases between. This CDR3 is CASSFPTGQGYTF. CDR3 in DNA: TGTGCCAGCAGTTTTCCAACAGGGCAGGGCTACACCTTC.

The chain is built from TRBV19 and TRBJ1-5, with TRBD1 matching over 8 bases. This CDR3 region has 14 residues. V lost 3 bases to trimming and J lost 7 bases; unmatched junction nucleotides: 5. Germline loops: CDR1 LNHDA, CDR2 SQIVND (reference sequence). The CDR3 sequence is CASSMTGVGQPQHF. The CDR3, as DNA: TGTGCCAGTAGTATGACAGGGGTGGGCCAGCCCCAGCATTTT.

CDR3 sequence reads: CASSLSSQGNGRQYF. CDR3 DNA sequence: TGTGCCAGCAGCTTGAGTTCGCAGGGCAACGGGAGGCAGTACTTC. This chain joins TRBV5-6 and TRBJ2-7; D is perhaps TRBD2 (6 bases). V lost 1 base to trimming and J lost 9 bases, with 20 bases between them. Per the germline V gene, CDR1 is SGHDT and CDR2 is YYEEEE. The CDR3 is 15 amino acids.

This sequence joins TRBV6-5 and TRBJ2-3; D is unclear. Germline V gives CDR1 MNHEY, CDR2 SVGAGI. Deletions cut 1 base from V and 4 bases from J, with 9 bases between. CDR3 length: 14 amino acids. The CDR3 loop is CASSYYDNSDTQYF. CDR3 nucleotides: TGTGCCAGCAGTTACTATGACAATTCAGATACGCAGTATTTT.

CDR3 sequence: CASSPGTDILNEKLFF. The CDR3 coding sequence is TGTGCCAGCAGCCCCGGGACCGATATTCTTAATGAAAAACTGTTTTTT. The chain recombines TRBV5-6 with TRBJ1-4; maybe TRBD1 (5 bases). Trimming left V 4 bases short and J 4 bases short, with 17 bases between. The germline CDR1 and CDR2 sequences are SGHDT and YYEEEE. The CDR3 loop spans 16 amino acids.

V gene TRBV3-1 (or the pseudogene TRBV3-2) combines with J gene TRBJ2-2, with D tentatively TRBD1 (6 bases). Trimming removed 1 base from V and 8 bases from J, with 23 bases in between. This CDR3 contains 18 residues. From germline, CDR1 is LGHDT and CDR2 YNNKEL (reference sequence). CDR3 amino acids: CASSQAHRAGPRGGELFF. As DNA, the CDR3 is TGTGCCAGCAGCCAAGCCCACAGGGCAGGTCCCCGCGGGGGGGAGCTGTTTTTT.

The V and J genes are TRBV21-1 and TRBJ1-2; no DNA check was done on the table's D call, TRBD1. TRBV21-1 is recorded as a pseudogene. This CDR3 is built from 17 residues. This CDR3 reads CASSNGAGQGYIRGYTF. The CDR3 DNA follows: TGTGCCAGCAGCAATGGGGCGGGACAGGGGTACATTAGGGGCTACACCTTC.